Presented here are 27 T cell receptor beta chains from one specimen sequenced in a study of PD-L1 blockade in urothelial cancer. Sequencing was performed with immunoSEQ multiplex PCR; in TCRdb, only in-frame clones are kept and a portion is missing. The sample holds roughly 45,000 clones; 87% are singletons and the top ten take 6% to 9%. The specimen was PBMCs, collected around atezolizumab (anti-PD-L1) treatment. The receptors here all came from a man in his sixties with urothelial cancer.

The chain has TRBV7-9 and TRBJ2-5, with unresolved D. V lost 2 bases to trimming and J lost 1 base, with 8 bases between them. The CDR3 loop spans 14 amino acids. CDR1 and CDR2 (germline): SEHNR, FQNEAQ (reference sequence). The CDR3 here is CASSLLNVQETQYF. Here the CDR3 DNA reads TGTGCCAGCAGCTTACTTAATGTCCAAGAGACCCAGTACTTC.

The chain is built from TRBV11-2 and TRBJ1-5; TRBD1 agrees at 9 bases. CDR1 and CDR2 from the germline V gene are SGHAT and FQNNGV. The ends lost 5 bases at V and 1 base at J; junction bases unmatched: 6. CDR3 size: 16 residues. CDR3 sequence (DNA): TGTGCCAGCAGCACAGGGACAGGGAGGAGCAATCAGCCCCAGCATTTT. It yields the protein CASSTGTGRSNQPQHF.

The chain uses TRBV7-6 and TRBJ1-6, with D possibly matching TRBD1 (5 bases). The CDR3 consists of 17 residues. The ends were cut back, 2 bases at V and 5 bases at J, with 16 bases in the middle. The germline V gene has CDR1 SGHVS and CDR2 FNYEAQ. CDR3 DNA: TGTGCCAGCAGCTTACTTGGATTGGGACTGAATAATTCACCCCTCCACTTT. It is translated as CASSLLGLGLNNSPLHF.

The CDR3 bases are TGTGCCAGCGGCAGGGGGCGCGGTATGAACACTGAAGCTTTCTTT. It encodes CASGRGRGMNTEAFF. V is TRBV6-9 and J is TRBJ1-1, with 8 nucleotides matching TRBD1. Trimming cost V 8 bases and J 0 bases; bases outside gene matches: 8. Germline V gives CDR1 MNHGY, CDR2 SVAAGI. The CDR3 extends over 15 amino acids.

This chain links TRBV13 with TRBJ2-2, with D possibly matching TRBD1 (5 bases). Per germline, CDR1 PRHDT and CDR2 FYEKMQ (reference sequence). The V end lost 4 bases, the J end lost 4 bases, and 10 bases lay between the germline ends. The CDR3 covers 14 residues. CDR3: CASSSPDSTGELFF. DNA of the CDR3: TGTGCCAGCAGCTCCCCAGACAGCACCGGGGAGCTGTTTTTT.

The gene calls are TRBV2 and TRBJ2-7; possible D gene TRBD2, 6 bases. Trimming stripped 6 bases from V and 0 bases from J, with 12 bases between. The V gene's germline CDR1 is SNHLY and CDR2 FYNNEI. This CDR3 has 14 amino acids. Written as DNA, the CDR3 is TGTGCCAGCAGGAGGGACGGGAGCTCCTACGAGCAGTACTTC. It yields the protein CASRRDGSSYEQYF.

The chain links TRBV13 to TRBJ2-3; D remains unclear. V lost 4 bases, J lost 7 bases, and 6 bases lay in between. CDR1 is PRHDT and CDR2 is FYEKMQ in the germline V gene (reference sequence). The CDR3 extends over 11 amino acids. CDR3 sequence (DNA): TGTGCCAGCAGCTCCTTAAATACGCAGTATTTT. Translation: CASSSLNTQYF.

This chain joins TRBV6-5 and TRBJ1-4; 7 positions match TRBD1. The CDR3 is made up of 14 amino acids. The V and J ends lost 6 bases and 8 bases, in that order; junction bases with no gene match: 9. CDR1 is MNHEY, CDR2 SVGAGI, per germline. The CDR3 is CASRPTGTGEKLFF. CDR3 sequence (DNA): TGTGCCAGCAGACCGACAGGGACGGGAGAAAAACTGTTTTTT.

V usage is TRBV19 and J usage is TRBJ1-6, with D perhaps TRBD1 (5 bases). CDR1 LNHDA and CDR2 SQIVND come from the germline V gene (reference sequence). With 6 bases removed from V and 8 bases from J, the gap between germline ends came to 11 bases. This CDR3 has 13 amino acids. The CDR3 reads CASRVTVDSPLHF. CDR3 sequence (DNA): TGTGCCAGTAGGGTGACAGTGGATTCACCCCTCCACTTT.

The V call is TRBV5-3, the J call TRBJ1-6; D might be TRBD1 (5 bases). TRBV5-3 is marked as an open reading frame, function uncertain. V lost 5 bases and J lost 0, with 18 bases in between. CDR3 length equals 18 residues. CDR3 residues: CARSSPTVPSSYNSPLHF. CDR3 nucleotides: TGTGCCAGAAGTTCCCCGACAGTTCCGAGCTCCTATAATTCACCCCTCCACTTT.

This chain joins TRBV21-1 and TRBJ1-5. TRBV21-1 represents a pseudogene. CDR3 length: 13 amino acids. This chain's CDR3 is CASSKAKTGPQHF. In DNA form, the CDR3 reads TGTGCCAGCAGCAAAGCCAAGACTGGGCCCCAGCATTTT.

The chain employs TRBV30 and TRBJ2-3; 9 nucleotides agree with TRBD2. The CDR3 totals 14 residues. V lost 0 bases to trimming and J lost 5 bases; unmatched junction nucleotides: 3. Germline CDR1 is GTSNPN and CDR2 is SVGIG (reference sequence). The CDR3 coding sequence is TGTGCCTGGAGTGTGTTTAGCGGGGGAGATACGCAGTATTTT. Residues: CAWSVFSGGDTQYF.

The V gene is TRBV7-8, the J gene TRBJ2-7; 8 bases align to TRBD2. V lost 7 bases, J lost 3 bases, and 14 bases stayed unmatched. The germline V gene has CDR1 SGHVS and CDR2 FQNEAQ. The CDR3 runs 16 residues. CDR3 region: CASTSLRASGYYEQYF. The CDR3 DNA reads as TGTGCCAGCACCAGCTTACGAGCTAGCGGGTACTACGAGCAGTACTTC. The full variable domain, with the rest looked up from reference TRBV7-8 and TRBJ2-7, is GAGVSQSPRYKVAKRGQDVALRCDPISGHVSLFWYQQALGQGPEFLTYFQNEAQLDKSGLPSDRFFAERPEGSVSTLKIQRTQQEDSAVYLCASTSLRASGYYEQYFGPGTRLTVT.

J is TRBJ1-1 and V is TRBV7-9, with 8 positions matching TRBD1. With 5 bases clipped from V and 5 bases from J, the junction kept 7 bases outside the gene matches. Per the germline V gene, CDR1 is SEHNR and CDR2 is FQNEAQ (reference sequence). The CDR3 sequence is 14 residues long. CDR3 DNA sequence: TGTGCCAGCAGCCATCAGGGGGCTGGGACTGAAGCTTTCTTT. Protein: CASSHQGAGTEAFF.

On this clone itself: A junction boundary mismatches the germline segment, possibly from a read error. The chain carries TRBV7-7 and TRBJ2-7, with 8 bases matching TRBD1. CDR1 SSHAT and CDR2 FNYEAQ come from the germline V gene (reference sequence). The CDR3 spans 16 residues. The CDR3 region is CASSLNSRTGSCEQYF. The CDR3 nucleotides are TGTGCTAGCAGCTTAAACTCTAGGACAGGGTCCTGCGAGCAGTACTTC.

The V and J genes are TRBV11-3 and TRBJ2-7, with D tentatively TRBD1 (5 bases). Trimming pared 0 bases from V and 2 bases from J, leaving 11 bases between. Germline CDR1 SGHNT, CDR2 YENEEA. The CDR3 runs 15 residues. The CDR3 protein is CASSLDRGYTYEQYF. CDR3 DNA: TGTGCCAGCAGCTTAGATAGGGGCTACACCTACGAGCAGTACTTC.

The V gene is TRBV5-1, the J gene TRBJ1-5; 8 positions agree with TRBD1. V lost 1 base to trimming and J lost 5 bases; unmatched junction nucleotides: 5. The CDR3 loop spans 15 amino acids. The germline V gene encodes CDR1 SGHRS and CDR2 YFSETQ. The CDR3 sequence: CASSLRTGRDQPQHF. CDR3 DNA: TGCGCCAGCAGCTTGCGGACAGGGAGGGATCAGCCCCAGCATTTT.

CDR3 sequence: CSVVLGQGAFGYTF. The CDR3 DNA reads TGCAGCGTTGTGCTGGGACAGGGGGCGTTTGGCTACACCTTC. The chain links TRBV29-1 to TRBJ1-2, with 12 nucleotides matching TRBD1. V lost 4 bases to trimming and J lost 7 bases; unmatched junction nucleotides: 7. Germline V gene data show CDR1 as SQVTM and CDR2 as ANQGSEA. CDR3 length: 14 residues.

The V gene is TRBV11-3, the J gene TRBJ1-6; no clear D. Germline V gene lookup returns CDR1 SGHNT and CDR2 YENEEA. Trimming pared 1 base from V and 5 bases from J, leaving 9 bases between. This CDR3 is built from 15 residues. This CDR3 is CASSLVREDNSPLHF. In DNA form, the CDR3 reads TGTGCCAGCAGCTTAGTGCGGGAAGATAATTCACCCCTCCACTTT. The entire variable domain, with the rest obtained from reference TRBV11-3 and TRBJ1-6, is as follows: EAGVVQSPRYKIIEKKQPVAFWCNPISGHNTLYWYLQNLGQGPELLIRYENEEAVDDSQLPKDRFSAERLKGVDSTLKIQPAELGDSAVYLCASSLVREDNSPLHFGNGTRLTVT.

The chain joins TRBV28 to TRBJ1-2; D call uncertain. V was trimmed by 6 bases and J by 1 base, leaving 9 bases between them. The CDR3 runs 13 residues. In germline, CDR1 is MDHEN, CDR2 SYDVKM. CDR3 coding DNA: TGTGCCAGCAGACGAGAACGTAACTATGGCTACACCTTC. Protein sequence: CASRRERNYGYTF.

This clone has only one observation. The chain is built from TRBV7-2 and TRBJ2-1; D unresolved. The CDR3 covers 12 residues. Trimming removed 1 base at V and 7 bases at J, with 5 bases between. The germline V gene encodes CDR1 SGHTA and CDR2 FQGNSA. This chain's CDR3 is CASSLGENEQFF. The CDR3, as DNA: TGTGCCAGCAGCTTAGGTGAGAATGAGCAGTTCTTC.

The chain uses TRBV5-1 and TRBJ2-7; D unresolved. The length of the CDR3 is 12 residues. Between the trimmed V and J ends, which lost 1 base and 2 bases, there was a span of 4 bases. Germline V CDR1 and CDR2: SGHRS, YFSETQ. The DNA of the CDR3 is TGCGCCAGCAGCTTGACTCCCTACGAGCAGTACTTC. Its translation is CASSLTPYEQYF.

The chain links TRBV7-9 to TRBJ1-4; 8 bases map to TRBD1. The CDR3 has 14 residues. Germline loops: CDR1 SEHNR, CDR2 FQNEAQ (reference sequence). The trim removed 5 bases at V and 3 bases at J, leaving 2 bases unmatched. In nucleotides, the CDR3 is TGTGCCAGCAGCCAGGGACAGGCTAATGAAAAACTGTTTTTT. It codes for CASSQGQANEKLFF.

This clone was seen once. The chain combines TRBV2 with TRBJ2-3, with 7 positions matching TRBD2. Germline assignment: CDR1 SNHLY and CDR2 FYNNEI. V was clipped by 4 bases and J by 3 bases; unmatched bases: 7. The CDR3 has 15 residues. CDR3 in DNA: TGTGCCAGCAGTGTGGCTAGCGGCCCAACAGATACGCAGTATTTT. This translates into CASSVASGPTDTQYF.

Concerning this clone: Sequence at one end of the junction differs from germline and may be a read error. The J gene is TRBJ2-7, the V gene TRBV5-4; 7 nucleotides match TRBD1. The length of the CDR3 is 15 residues. CDR1 and CDR2 (germline): SGHNT, YYREEE (reference sequence). DNA for the CDR3: TGTGCCAACAGCCCCCAGCTGGGACAGCCCTACGAGCAGTACTTC. Its translation: CANSPQLGQPYEQYF.

This clone was seen only once. Here the CDR3 reads CASSKAYGGREDNSPLHF. The CDR3 DNA is TGTGCCAGCAGCAAAGCGTACGGGGGGAGAGAGGATAATTCACCCCTCCACTTT. The gene calls are TRBV21-1 and TRBJ1-6. TRBV21-1 is listed as a pseudogene. This CDR3 is 18 amino acids long.

The rearrangement joins TRBV5-1 to TRBJ1-1, with D perhaps matching TRBD1 (6 bases). With 4 bases removed from V and 1 base from J, the gap between germline ends came to 14 bases. CDR1 is SGHRS, CDR2 YFSETQ, per germline. The CDR3 consists of 15 residues. Written as DNA, the CDR3 is TGCGCCAGCAGCCTAGGACAGAATCCGAACACTGAAGCTTTCTTT. Translated, it gives CASSLGQNPNTEAFF.